The 8 T cell receptor beta chains below were found in one sample sequenced in a study of Graves' ophthalmopathy and Graves' hyperthyroidism. RNA transcripts were the template, and TCR beta CDR3 regions were amplified from them. Second-round multiplex PCR came after first-round RT-PCR with HTBI primers. In TCRdb, the multiplex PCR reads were re-called with MiXCR into one record per CDR3 protein. Here the sample spans about 390,000 distinct CDR3 sequences, 15% to 17% being singletons. Sequencing input: peripheral blood. The source is a woman aged 18-29 years with stable Graves' hyperthyroidism.

This clonotype showed up many times. Written as DNA, the CDR3 is TGTGCCAGCAGCCAAGAAGAATACACCATATATTTT. Its translation: CASSQEEYTIYF. The chain uses TRBV3-1 and TRBJ1-3, with D unresolved. CDR1 and CDR2 (germline): LGHDT, YNNKEL (reference sequence). The V end was cut by 0 bases, the J end by 8 bases, with 5 bases between. The CDR3 extends over 12 amino acids.

This clonotype was seen ten or more times. V gene TRBV7-2 combines with J gene TRBJ2-2; D is unclear. The V end was cut by 1 base, the J end by 2 bases, with 8 bases between. Germline CDR1 reads SGHTA; CDR2 reads FQGNSA. The CDR3 runs to 15 residues. CDR3 region: CASSLGTTNTGELFF. As DNA, the CDR3 is TGTGCCAGCAGCTTAGGGACCACTAACACCGGGGAGCTGTTTTTT.

This clonotype was seen only once. Because it lacks the conserved phenylalanine or tryptophan at the end, this CDR3 is likely a read error. The chain has TRBV6-2 or TRBV6-3 and TRBJ1-5; 7 bases line up with TRBD1. This CDR3 comprises 20 residues. In germline, CDR1 is MNHEY, CDR2 SVGEGT. V lost 5 bases and J lost 3; bases outside the gene matches: 22. The CDR3 region has the DNA TGTGCCAGCAGTCCCCCCCTTAGACAGGGAAAAGGGACATACAATCAGCCCCAGCATGTT. Translation: CASSPPLRQGKGTYNQPQHV.

The CDR3 is CASSLVTGTGGQYGYTF. The CDR3, as DNA: TGCGCCAGCAGCTTGGTAACCGGGACAGGGGGCCAATATGGCTACACCTTC. The chain employs TRBV5-1 and TRBJ1-2; 12 bases agree with TRBD1. CDR1 SGHRS and CDR2 YFSETQ come from the germline V gene. V lost 0 bases to trimming and J lost 5 bases; unmatched junction nucleotides: 8. The CDR3 contains 17 residues.

This clonotype has a handful of counts. The CDR3 bases are TGTGCCAGCAGTAGGTTGACAGGGGCGGAGGGCTACACCTTC. Translation gives CASSRLTGAEGYTF. V is TRBV6-1 and J is TRBJ1-2; 8 bases are a match to TRBD1. The V segment lost 5 bases and the J segment 8 bases; nucleotides outside the gene matches: 10. This CDR3 is 14 amino acids long. The germline V gene encodes CDR1 MNHNS and CDR2 SASEGT.

The V and J genes are TRBV7-9 and TRBJ2-7, with 8 bases aligning to TRBD2. CDR1 SEHNR and CDR2 FQNEAQ come from the germline V gene (reference sequence). The trim removed 5 bases at V and 3 bases at J, leaving 3 bases unmatched. This CDR3 has 13 amino acids. CDR3 in amino acids: CASSRGTSYEQYF. The CDR3 region has the DNA TGTGCCAGCAGCCGCGGGACTAGCTACGAGCAGTACTTC.

This clonotype was counted ten times or more. CDR3 nucleotide sequence: TGTGCCAGCAGTGCCGGGGAGTCTGACTATGGCTACACCTTC. Amino acids: CASSAGESDYGYTF. This chain links TRBV6-1 with TRBJ1-2; D is unresolved. V lost 4 bases and J lost 3, with 12 bases in between. CDR1 and CDR2 from the germline V gene are MNHNS and SASEGT. The CDR3 has 14 amino acids.

This clonotype was found many times. The chain is built from TRBV11-2 and TRBJ1-2; 8 bases map to TRBD1. V lost 4 bases to trimming and J lost 2 bases; unmatched junction nucleotides: 3. This CDR3 has 14 residues. CDR1 and CDR2 (germline): SGHAT, FQNNGV. CDR3 sequence: CASSSRQGNYGYTF. CDR3 coding DNA: TGTGCCAGCAGCTCCCGACAGGGGAACTATGGCTACACCTTC.